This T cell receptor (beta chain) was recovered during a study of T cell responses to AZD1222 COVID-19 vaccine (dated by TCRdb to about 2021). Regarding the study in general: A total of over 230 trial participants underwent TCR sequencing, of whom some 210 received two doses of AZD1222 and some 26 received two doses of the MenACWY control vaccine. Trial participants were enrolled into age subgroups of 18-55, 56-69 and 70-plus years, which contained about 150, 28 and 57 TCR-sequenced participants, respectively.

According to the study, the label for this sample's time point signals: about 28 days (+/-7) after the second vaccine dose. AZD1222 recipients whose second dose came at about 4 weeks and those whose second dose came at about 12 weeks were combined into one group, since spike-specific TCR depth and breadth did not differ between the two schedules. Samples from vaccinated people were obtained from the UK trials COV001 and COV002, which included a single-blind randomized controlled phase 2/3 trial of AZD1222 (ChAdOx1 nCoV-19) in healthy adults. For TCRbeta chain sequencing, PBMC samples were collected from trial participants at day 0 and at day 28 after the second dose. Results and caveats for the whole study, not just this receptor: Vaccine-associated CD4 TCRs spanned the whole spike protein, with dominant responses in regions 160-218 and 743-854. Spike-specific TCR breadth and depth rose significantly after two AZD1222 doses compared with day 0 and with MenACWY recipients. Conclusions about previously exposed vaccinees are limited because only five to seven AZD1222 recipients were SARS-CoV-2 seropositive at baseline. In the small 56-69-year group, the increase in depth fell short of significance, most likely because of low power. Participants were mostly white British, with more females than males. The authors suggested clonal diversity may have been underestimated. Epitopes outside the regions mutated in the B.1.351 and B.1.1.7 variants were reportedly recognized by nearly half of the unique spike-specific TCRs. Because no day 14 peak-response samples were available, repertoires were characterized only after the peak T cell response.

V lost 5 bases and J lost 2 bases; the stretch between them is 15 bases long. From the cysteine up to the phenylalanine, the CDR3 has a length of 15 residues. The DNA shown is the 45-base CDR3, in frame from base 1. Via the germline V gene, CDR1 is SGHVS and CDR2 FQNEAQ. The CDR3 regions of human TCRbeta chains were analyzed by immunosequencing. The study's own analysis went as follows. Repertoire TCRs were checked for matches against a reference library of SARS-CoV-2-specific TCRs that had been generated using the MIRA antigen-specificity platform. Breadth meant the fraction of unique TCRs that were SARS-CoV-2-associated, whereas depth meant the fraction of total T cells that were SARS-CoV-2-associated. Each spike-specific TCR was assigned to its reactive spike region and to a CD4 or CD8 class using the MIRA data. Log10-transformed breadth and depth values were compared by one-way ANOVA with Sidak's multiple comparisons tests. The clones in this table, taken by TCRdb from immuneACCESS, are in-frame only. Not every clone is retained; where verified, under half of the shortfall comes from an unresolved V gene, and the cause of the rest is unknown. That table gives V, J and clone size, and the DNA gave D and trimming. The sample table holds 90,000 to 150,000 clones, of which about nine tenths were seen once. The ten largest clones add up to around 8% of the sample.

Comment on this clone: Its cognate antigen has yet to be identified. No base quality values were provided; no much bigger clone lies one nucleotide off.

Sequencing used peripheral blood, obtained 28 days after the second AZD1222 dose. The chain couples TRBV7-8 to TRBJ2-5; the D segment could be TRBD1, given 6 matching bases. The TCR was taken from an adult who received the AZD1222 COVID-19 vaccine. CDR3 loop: CASSLRRDNQETQYF. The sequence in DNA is TGTGCCAGCAGCCTCCGCCGGGACAATCAAGAGACCCAGTACTTC.